The 29 T cell receptor beta chains given below trace back to one sample, sequenced in a study of blood T cell repertoires in COVID-19. This table comes from immunoSEQ multiplex PCR, and its TCRdb copy is limited to in-frame clones, with some not included. The sample records 45,000 to 70,000 clones, approximately 80% being singletons. Sequencing input: peripheral blood. The origin of the receptors is a woman older than 75 with active or convalescent COVID-19.

This clone has just a few counts. The chain has TRBV19 and TRBJ1-5, with 12 positions matching TRBD1. Per the germline V gene, CDR1 is LNHDA and CDR2 is SQIVND (reference sequence). V lost 3 bases to trimming and J lost 7 bases; unmatched junction nucleotides: 10. CDR3 size: 17 residues. The CDR3, as DNA: TGTGCCAGTAGTATCTCTTTGGGACAGGGGGCTAAGCAGCCCCAGCATTTT. This codes for CASSISLGQGAKQPQHF.

The count of this clone is one. The V gene is TRBV7-9, the J gene TRBJ1-1, with TRBD1 matching over 7 bases. From germline, CDR1 is SEHNR and CDR2 FQNEAQ (reference sequence). The length of the CDR3 is 13 residues. With 6 bases clipped from V and 4 bases from J, the junction kept 5 bases outside the gene matches. The CDR3 sequence: CASRLGQSTEAFF. CDR3 nucleotide sequence: TGTGCCAGCAGACTGGGACAGAGCACTGAAGCTTTCTTT.

The J gene is TRBJ2-1, the V gene TRBV11-2; 10 bases match TRBD1. Germline V gene sequence: CDR1 SGHAT, CDR2 FQNNGV. The CDR3 loop spans 13 amino acids. V trimming: 7 bases; J trimming: 7 bases; junction bases outside the gene matches: 4. In nucleotides, the CDR3 is TGTGCCAGCACCCGGGACAGGGGAAATGAGCAGTTCTTC. It translates to CASTRDRGNEQFF.

The rearrangement links TRBV19 to TRBJ1-5, with TRBD1 matching over 7 bases. Germline trimming cut 7 bases from V and 3 bases from J; bases unmatched to any gene: 3. The CDR3 consists of 13 residues. The V gene's germline CDR1 is LNHDA and CDR2 SQIVND (reference sequence). CDR3 nucleotide sequence: TGTGCCAGTAATGACAGGGACAATCAGCCCCAGCATTTT. Translating gives CASNDRDNQPQHF.

This chain uses TRBV6-6 with TRBJ2-5; weak D call: TRBD2 (7 bases). V was cut by 5 bases and J by 5 bases, with 15 bases left in between. This CDR3 spans 14 amino acids. Germline V gene sequence: CDR1 MNHNY, CDR2 SVGAGI (reference sequence). CDR3 DNA: TGTGCCAGCAGTAGGGGGGGGTCGGCGGAGACCCAGTACTTC. This translates into CASSRGGSAETQYF.

The genes are TRBV10-1 and TRBJ2-1, with D tentatively TRBD1 (6 bases). V was clipped by 4 bases and J by 1 base, with 11 bases between them. The CDR3 is 15 amino acids. CDR1 and CDR2 from the germline V gene are WNHNN and SYGVQD (reference sequence). CDR3 region: CASSGGRGSYNEQFF. For the CDR3, the DNA is TGCGCCAGCAGTGGCGGCAGGGGTTCCTACAATGAGCAGTTCTTC.

This clone has just one count. The chain is built from TRBV3-1 (or the pseudogene TRBV3-2) and TRBJ1-1; tentatively, D is TRBD1 (5 bases). The CDR3 extends over 13 amino acids. Trimming shortened V by 4 bases and J by 2 bases, and 8 bases separated the two germline ends. The germline V gene encodes CDR1 LGHDT and CDR2 YNNKEL (reference sequence). Here the CDR3 DNA reads TGTGCCAGCAGCCCCCGGACAAACACTGAAGCTTTCTTT. Amino acid sequence: CASSPRTNTEAFF.

This clone occurred a few times. V is TRBV6-6 and J is TRBJ1-1; D call uncertain. V was clipped by 2 bases and J by 4 bases, with 11 bases between them. The CDR3 loop spans 14 amino acids. Germline V CDR1 and CDR2: MNHNY, SVGAGI (reference sequence). The CDR3 DNA follows: TGTGCCAGCAGTTACGAGGGTGGTCCCACTGAAGCTTTCTTT. It yields the protein CASSYEGGPTEAFF.

The chain combines TRBV11-3 with TRBJ1-5; possible D gene TRBD1, 6 bases. Per germline, CDR1 SGHNT and CDR2 YENEEA. The CDR3 spans 14 residues. V lost 8 bases and J 9 bases, leaving 20 bases between the germline ends. The CDR3: CASLYIRGGTPQHF. The DNA of the CDR3 is TGTGCCAGCTTATATATTAGGGGGGGCACGCCCCAGCATTTT.

The chain employs TRBV7-2 and TRBJ2-7; 8 bases line up with TRBD2. The CDR3 has 15 amino acids. Germline V gene lookup returns CDR1 SGHTA and CDR2 FQGNSA. The V segment lost 4 bases and the J segment 2 bases; nucleotides outside the gene matches: 7. CDR3 in amino acids: CASSSRGGPAYEQYF. The CDR3 nucleotides are TGTGCCAGCAGCTCCCGCGGGGGGCCCGCCTACGAGCAGTACTTC.

The DNA for the CDR3 is TGTGCCAGTAGTCCGGACAGGGTAGGTGACACTGAAGCTTTCTTT. Its translation is CASSPDRVGDTEAFF. V gene TRBV19 combines with J gene TRBJ1-1; 8 nucleotides line up with TRBD1. The CDR3 is 15 residues long. In germline, CDR1 is LNHDA, CDR2 SQIVND (reference sequence). V lost 5 bases to trimming and J lost 3 bases; unmatched junction nucleotides: 8.

This clone showed up just a few times. This rearrangement joins TRBV5-1 to TRBJ2-3; D is possibly TRBD1 (6 bases). Trimming took 0 bases from V and 1 from J, leaving 15 bases between them. The CDR3 loop spans 17 amino acids. The germline gives CDR1 SGHRS, CDR2 YFSETQ. The CDR3 loop is CASSLEIRGTGTDTQYF. CDR3 DNA: TGCGCCAGCAGCTTGGAAATCAGGGGAACGGGCACAGATACGCAGTATTTT.

V gene TRBV10-3 combines with J gene TRBJ1-1; possibly TRBD1 for D (5 bases). CDR1 and CDR2 from the germline V gene are ENHRY and SYGVKD. Deletions cut 2 bases from V and 8 bases from J, with 9 bases between. This CDR3 has 12 amino acids. The CDR3 spells CAISEGAGEAFF. CDR3 coding DNA: TGTGCCATCAGTGAGGGGGCAGGGGAAGCTTTCTTT.

This rearrangement joins TRBV9 to TRBJ1-4; 7 bases map to TRBD1. This CDR3 comprises 15 residues. Losses at the gene ends were 4 bases for V and 8 bases for J; bases not matched to a gene: 11. Germline V lookup: CDR1 SGDLS, CDR2 YYNGEE. In DNA form, the CDR3 reads TGTGCCAGCAGCCGGGCACAGGGGCCTGCCGAAAAACTGTTTTTT. Protein sequence: CASSRAQGPAEKLFF.

This clone was seen more than once but under ten times. CDR3 amino acids: CASSYGSYNSPLHF. The CDR3 nucleotides read TGTGCCAGCAGCTACGGCTCCTATAATTCACCCCTCCACTTT. The chain joins TRBV11-2 to TRBJ1-6; D remains ambiguous. Trimming removed 4 bases at V and 0 bases at J, with 4 bases between. The CDR3 runs 14 residues. Germline values: CDR1 SGHAT, CDR2 FQNNGV.

This clone was seen only a few times. CDR3 loop: CASSQDRSTGELFF. CDR3 sequence (DNA): TGCGCCAGCAGCCAAGATCGGAGCACCGGGGAGCTGTTTTTT. The chain couples TRBV4-1 to TRBJ2-2; no definite D call. The CDR3 length is 14 residues. With 0 bases removed from V and 4 bases from J, the gap between germline ends came to 6 bases. CDR1 is MGHRA and CDR2 is YSYEKL in the germline V gene.

CDR3 residues: CASSRGGGMSSYNEQFF. The CDR3 DNA reads as TGTGCCAGCAGCCGAGGCGGGGGGATGAGCTCCTACAATGAGCAGTTCTTC. The chain recombines TRBV4-2 with TRBJ2-1; 8 nucleotides align to TRBD2. CDR3 length equals 17 residues. The V and J ends lost 4 bases and 0 bases, in that order; junction bases with no gene match: 8. Germline values: CDR1 LGHNA, CDR2 YNFKEQ.

The chain joins TRBV7-2 to TRBJ1-5; D is perhaps TRBD1 (5 bases). Germline V gives CDR1 SGHTA, CDR2 FQGNSA. V was pared by 5 bases and J by 4 bases, with 15 bases between. The CDR3 spans 15 residues. CDR3 in DNA: TGTGCCAGCAGCCCTCTCGGACAAGGTAATCAGCCCCAGCATTTT. Protein sequence: CASSPLGQGNQPQHF.

The chain uses TRBV5-1 and TRBJ2-5; perhaps TRBD2 as D (5 bases). The CDR3 contains 14 residues. The germline V gene encodes CDR1 SGHRS and CDR2 YFSETQ. Trimming shortened V by 0 bases and J by 7 bases, and 13 bases separated the two germline ends. In DNA form, the CDR3 reads TGCGCCAGCAGCTTGGATGCGGGCGGCGGGACCCAGTACTTC. It specifies CASSLDAGGGTQYF.

This chain links TRBV19 with TRBJ1-3; 10 nucleotides line up with TRBD1. With V trimmed by 5 bases and J by 4 bases, 5 bases remained unmatched. Germline V lookup: CDR1 LNHDA, CDR2 SQIVND (reference sequence). The CDR3 runs to 15 residues. This CDR3 is CASSPTGGLGNTIYF. DNA for the CDR3: TGTGCCAGTAGTCCGACAGGGGGCTTAGGAAACACCATATATTTT.

The V and J genes are TRBV2 and TRBJ1-5, with TRBD1 matching 8 bases. This CDR3 has 15 amino acids. Germline V gene data show CDR1 as SNHLY and CDR2 as FYNNEI. Germline trimming cut 5 bases from V and 6 bases from J; bases unmatched to any gene: 9. The CDR3 sequence is CASSQTGVPAQPQHF. CDR3 DNA sequence: TGTGCCAGCAGTCAGACAGGGGTGCCTGCTCAGCCCCAGCATTTT.

The V gene is TRBV19, the J gene TRBJ1-4; a weak D match, TRBD1 (6 bases). Looked up from germline, CDR1 is LNHDA and CDR2 is SQIVND (reference sequence). Trimming took off 4 bases at V and 8 bases at J, with 17 bases between the two ends. The CDR3 contains 15 residues. As DNA, the CDR3 is TGTGCCAGTAGTAAGATTTCCGGGACACCAGAAAAACTGTTTTTT. It yields the protein CASSKISGTPEKLFF.

This chain links TRBV11-2 with TRBJ1-2; 7 bases fit TRBD1. J gave up 5 bases and V 4 bases, and 13 bases lay outside the gene matches. CDR3 length: 16 residues. Looked up from germline, CDR1 is SGHAT and CDR2 is FQNNGV. The CDR3 nucleotides read TGTGCCAGCAGCTCTTCGGAGTCGGGACAGTGGTATGGCTACACCTTC. Its translation is CASSSSESGQWYGYTF.

This chain joins TRBV27 and TRBJ2-7, with no clear D. Between the trimmed V and J ends, which lost 5 bases and 3 bases, there was a span of 8 bases. The CDR3 is made up of 12 amino acids. The germline V gene has CDR1 MNHEY and CDR2 SMNVEV (reference sequence). The DNA of the CDR3 is TGTGCCAGCAGTCTAAATTACTACGAGCAGTACTTC. This encodes CASSLNYYEQYF.

The V gene is TRBV3-1 (or the pseudogene TRBV3-2), the J gene TRBJ2-3; D perhaps matches TRBD2 (6 bases). Per the germline V gene, CDR1 is LGHDT and CDR2 is YNNKEL (reference sequence). CDR3 length: 14 residues. V was pared by 4 bases and J by 7 bases, with 15 bases between. The CDR3 sequence is CASSPSLGGNTQYF. CDR3 bases: TGTGCCAGCAGCCCCTCCTTGGGAGGAAATACGCAGTATTTT.

This clone came up many times. The genes are TRBV4-1 and TRBJ1-3; no firm D call. Trimming left V 1 base short and J 0 bases short, with 7 bases between. Germline V gene lookup returns CDR1 MGHRA and CDR2 YSYEKL. The CDR3 has 15 residues. CDR3 protein: CASSQAGNSGNTIYF. In DNA, the CDR3 is TGCGCCAGCAGCCAAGCGGGAAACTCTGGAAACACCATATATTTT.

This chain uses TRBV11-2 with TRBJ2-2, with 7 nucleotides matching TRBD1. Germline values: CDR1 SGHAT, CDR2 FQNNGV. Losses at the gene ends were 4 bases for V and 2 bases for J; bases not matched to a gene: 7. This CDR3 comprises 16 residues. DNA for the CDR3: TGTGCCAGCAGCTACCTACAGGGGCAAAACACCGGGGAGCTGTTTTTT. It codes for CASSYLQGQNTGELFF.

The V and J genes are TRBV12-5 and TRBJ2-1; 9 nucleotides align to TRBD2. V lost 11 bases and J lost 7; bases outside the gene matches: 21. Germline values: CDR1 LGHNT, CDR2 FRNRAP. CDR3 length equals 17 residues. The DNA for the CDR3 is TGTGCTCGTGCTTCCTCCGGGGGCGGGGGGGCCGGGAATGAGCAGTTCTTC. Encoded protein: CARASSGGGGAGNEQFF.

This chain joins TRBV7-2 and TRBJ2-7, with 10 bases matching TRBD2. CDR1 and CDR2 from the germline V gene are SGHTA and FQGNSA. The CDR3 spans 14 residues. V was pared by 5 bases and J by 2 bases, with 3 bases of the junction left unmatched. The CDR3 coding sequence is TGTGCCAGCAGCCTTAGCGGGGGGACCTACGAGCAGTACTTC. It codes for CASSLSGGTYEQYF.